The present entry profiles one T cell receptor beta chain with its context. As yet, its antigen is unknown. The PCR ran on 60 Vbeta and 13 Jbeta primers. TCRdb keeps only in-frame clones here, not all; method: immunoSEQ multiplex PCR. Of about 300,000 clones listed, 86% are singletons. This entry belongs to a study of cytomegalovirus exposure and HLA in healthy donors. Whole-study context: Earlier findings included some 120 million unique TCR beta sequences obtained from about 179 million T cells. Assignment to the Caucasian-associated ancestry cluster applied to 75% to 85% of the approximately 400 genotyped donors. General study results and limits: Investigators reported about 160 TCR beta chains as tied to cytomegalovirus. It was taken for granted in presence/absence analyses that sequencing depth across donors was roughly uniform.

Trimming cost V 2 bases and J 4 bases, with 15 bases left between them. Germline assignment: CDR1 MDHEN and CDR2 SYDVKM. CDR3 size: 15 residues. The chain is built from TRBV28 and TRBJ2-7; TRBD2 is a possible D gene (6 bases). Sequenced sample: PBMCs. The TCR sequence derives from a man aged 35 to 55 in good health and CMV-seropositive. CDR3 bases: TGTGCCAGCAGTTTACACCCCGGGGGAAAGTACGAGCAGTACTTC. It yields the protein CASSLHPGGKYEQYF.